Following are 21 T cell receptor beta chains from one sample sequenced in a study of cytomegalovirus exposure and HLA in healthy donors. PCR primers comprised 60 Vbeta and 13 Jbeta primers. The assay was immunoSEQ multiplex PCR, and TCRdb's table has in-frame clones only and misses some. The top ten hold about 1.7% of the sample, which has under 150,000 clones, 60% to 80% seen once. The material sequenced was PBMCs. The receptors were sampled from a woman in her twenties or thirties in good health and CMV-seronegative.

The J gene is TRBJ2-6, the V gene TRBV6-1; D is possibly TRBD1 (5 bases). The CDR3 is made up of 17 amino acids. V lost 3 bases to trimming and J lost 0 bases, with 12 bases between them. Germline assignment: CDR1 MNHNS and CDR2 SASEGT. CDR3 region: CASSDGAASSGANVLTF. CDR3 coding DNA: TGTGCCAGCAGTGATGGGGCAGCTTCCTCTGGGGCCAACGTCCTGACTTTC.

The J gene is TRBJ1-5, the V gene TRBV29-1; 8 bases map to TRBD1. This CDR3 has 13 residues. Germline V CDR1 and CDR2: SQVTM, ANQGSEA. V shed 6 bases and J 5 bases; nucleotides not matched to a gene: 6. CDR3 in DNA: TGCAGCGTGCGGACAGGGATCGATCAGCCCCAGCATTTT. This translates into CSVRTGIDQPQHF. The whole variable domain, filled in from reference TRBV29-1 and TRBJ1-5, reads SAVISQKPSRDICQRGTSLTIQCQVDSQVTMMFWYRQQPGQSLTLIATANQGSEATYESGFVIDKFPISRPNLTFSTLTVSNMSPEDSSIYLCSVRTGIDQPQHFGDGTRLSIL.

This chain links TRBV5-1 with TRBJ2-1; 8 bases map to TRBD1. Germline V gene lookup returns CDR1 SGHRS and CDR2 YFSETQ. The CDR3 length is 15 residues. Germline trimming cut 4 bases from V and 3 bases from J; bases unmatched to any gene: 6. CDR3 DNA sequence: TGCGCCAGCAGCGCAGACAGGGGAGGCTACAATGAGCAGTTCTTC. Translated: CASSADRGGYNEQFF.

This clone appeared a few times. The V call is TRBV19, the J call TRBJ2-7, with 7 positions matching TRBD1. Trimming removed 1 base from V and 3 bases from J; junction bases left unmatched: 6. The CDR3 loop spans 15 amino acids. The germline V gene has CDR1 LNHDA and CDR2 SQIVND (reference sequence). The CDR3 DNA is TGTGCCAGTAGTATAGTAGGGGGCGCAGGCTACGAGCAGTACTTC. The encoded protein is CASSIVGGAGYEQYF.

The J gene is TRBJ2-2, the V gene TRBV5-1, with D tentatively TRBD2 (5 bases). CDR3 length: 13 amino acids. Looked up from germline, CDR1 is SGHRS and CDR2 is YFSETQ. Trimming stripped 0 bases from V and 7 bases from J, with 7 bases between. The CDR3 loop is CASSLAAGGELFF. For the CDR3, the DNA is TGCGCCAGCAGCTTGGCCGCGGGCGGGGAGCTGTTTTTT. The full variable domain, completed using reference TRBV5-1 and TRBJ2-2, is KAGVTQTPRYLIKTRGQQVTLSCSPISGHRSVSWYQQTPGQGLQFLFEYFSETQRNKGNFPGRFSGRQFSNSRSEMNVSTLELGDSALYLCASSLAAGGELFFGEGSRLTVL.

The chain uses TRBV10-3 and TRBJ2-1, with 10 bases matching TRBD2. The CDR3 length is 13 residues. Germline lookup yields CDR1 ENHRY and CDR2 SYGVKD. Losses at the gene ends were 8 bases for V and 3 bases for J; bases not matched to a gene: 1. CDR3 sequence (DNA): TGTGCCATCGGACTAGCGGACTACAATGAGCAGTTCTTC. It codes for CAIGLADYNEQFF.

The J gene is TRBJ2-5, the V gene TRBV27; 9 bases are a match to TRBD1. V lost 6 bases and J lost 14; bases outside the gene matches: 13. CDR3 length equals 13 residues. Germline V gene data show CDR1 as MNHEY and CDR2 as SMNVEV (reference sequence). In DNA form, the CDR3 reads TGTGCCAGCAGCGGACAGGGGTTGTCAGGCCGATACTTC. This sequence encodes CASSGQGLSGRYF.

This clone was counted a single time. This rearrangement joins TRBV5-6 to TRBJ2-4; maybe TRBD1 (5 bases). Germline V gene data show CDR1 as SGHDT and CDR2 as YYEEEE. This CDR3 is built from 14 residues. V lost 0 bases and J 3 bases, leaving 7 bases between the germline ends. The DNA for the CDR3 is TGTGCCAGCAGCTTGGAAGGGGTCAAAAACATTCAGTACTTC. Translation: CASSLEGVKNIQYF.

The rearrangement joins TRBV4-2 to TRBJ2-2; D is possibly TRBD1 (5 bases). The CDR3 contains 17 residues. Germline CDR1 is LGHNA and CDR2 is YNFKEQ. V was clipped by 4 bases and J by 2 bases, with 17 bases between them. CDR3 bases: TGTGCCAGCAGCCCAGAGCCGGCAGGGCTTAACACCGGGGAGCTGTTTTTT. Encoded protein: CASSPEPAGLNTGELFF.

CDR3 amino acids: CAWLDNSGNTIYF. The CDR3, as DNA: TGTGCCTGGTTAGACAACTCTGGAAACACCATATATTTT. The rearrangement joins TRBV30 to TRBJ1-3; D is undetermined. The CDR3 totals 13 residues. CDR1 is GTSNPN, CDR2 SVGIG, per germline (reference sequence). V gave up 5 bases and J gave up 0 bases, with 8 bases separating them.

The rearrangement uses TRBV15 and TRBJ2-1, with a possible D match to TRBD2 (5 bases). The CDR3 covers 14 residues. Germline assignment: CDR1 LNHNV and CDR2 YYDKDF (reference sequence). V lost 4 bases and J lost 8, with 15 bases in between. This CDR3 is CATSTVGGLDEQFF. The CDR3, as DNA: TGTGCCACCAGCACAGTAGGCGGGCTGGATGAGCAGTTCTTC.

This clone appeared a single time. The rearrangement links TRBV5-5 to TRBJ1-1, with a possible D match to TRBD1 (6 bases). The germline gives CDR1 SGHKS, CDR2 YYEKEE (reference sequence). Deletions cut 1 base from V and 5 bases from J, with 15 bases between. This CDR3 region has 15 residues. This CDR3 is CASSLFQGKVTEAFF. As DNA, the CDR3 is TGTGCCAGCAGCTTGTTTCAGGGGAAGGTAACTGAAGCTTTCTTT.

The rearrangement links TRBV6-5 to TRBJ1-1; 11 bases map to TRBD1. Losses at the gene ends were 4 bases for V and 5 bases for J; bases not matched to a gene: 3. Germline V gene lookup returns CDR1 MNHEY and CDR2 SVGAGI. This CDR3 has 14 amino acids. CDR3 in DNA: TGTGCCAGCAGTTTGGACAGGGGGCGGACTGAAGCTTTCTTT. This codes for CASSLDRGRTEAFF.

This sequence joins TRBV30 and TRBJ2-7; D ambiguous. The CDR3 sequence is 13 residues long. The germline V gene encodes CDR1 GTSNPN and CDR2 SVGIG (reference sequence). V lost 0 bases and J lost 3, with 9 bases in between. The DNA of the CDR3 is TGTGCCTGGAGTGTACTGAGGAACTACGAGCAGTACTTC. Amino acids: CAWSVLRNYEQYF.

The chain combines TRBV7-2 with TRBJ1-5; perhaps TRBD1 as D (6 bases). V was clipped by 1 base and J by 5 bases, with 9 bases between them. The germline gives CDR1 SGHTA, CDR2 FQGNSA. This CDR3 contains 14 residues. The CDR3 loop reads CASSLVRGDQPQHF. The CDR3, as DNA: TGTGCCAGCAGCTTAGTCAGGGGCGATCAGCCCCAGCATTTT.

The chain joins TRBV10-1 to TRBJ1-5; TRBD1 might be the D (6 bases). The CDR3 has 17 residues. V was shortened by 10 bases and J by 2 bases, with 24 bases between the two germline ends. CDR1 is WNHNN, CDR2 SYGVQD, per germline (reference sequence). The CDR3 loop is CAIFGGALRGGNQPQHF. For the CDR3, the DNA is TGCGCCATTTTCGGGGGGGCCCTACGAGGTGGCAATCAGCCCCAGCATTTT.

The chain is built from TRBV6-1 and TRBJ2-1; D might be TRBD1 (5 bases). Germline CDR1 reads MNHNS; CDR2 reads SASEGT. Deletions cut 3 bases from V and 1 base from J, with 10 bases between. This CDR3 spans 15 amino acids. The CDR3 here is CASSDRQPSYNEQFF. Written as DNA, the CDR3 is TGTGCCAGCAGTGACCGACAGCCGTCCTACAATGAGCAGTTCTTC.

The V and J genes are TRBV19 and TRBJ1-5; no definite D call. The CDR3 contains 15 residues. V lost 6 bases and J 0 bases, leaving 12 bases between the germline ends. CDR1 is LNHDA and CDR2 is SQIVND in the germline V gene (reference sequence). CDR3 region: CASRDTWYSNQPQHF. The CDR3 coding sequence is TGTGCCAGTAGAGATACATGGTATAGCAATCAGCCCCAGCATTTT.

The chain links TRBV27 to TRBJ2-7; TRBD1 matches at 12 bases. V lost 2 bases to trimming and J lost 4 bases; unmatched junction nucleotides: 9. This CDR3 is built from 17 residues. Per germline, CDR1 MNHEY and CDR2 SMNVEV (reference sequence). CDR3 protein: CASSLRGSGQGAYEQYF. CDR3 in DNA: TGTGCCAGCAGTTTAAGGGGGTCGGGACAGGGGGCGTACGAGCAGTACTTC.

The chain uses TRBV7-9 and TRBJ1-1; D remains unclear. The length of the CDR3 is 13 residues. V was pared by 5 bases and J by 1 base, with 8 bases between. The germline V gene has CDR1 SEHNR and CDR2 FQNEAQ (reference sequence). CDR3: CASSTYKNTEAFF. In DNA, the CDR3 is TGTGCCAGCAGCACATACAAGAACACTGAAGCTTTCTTT.

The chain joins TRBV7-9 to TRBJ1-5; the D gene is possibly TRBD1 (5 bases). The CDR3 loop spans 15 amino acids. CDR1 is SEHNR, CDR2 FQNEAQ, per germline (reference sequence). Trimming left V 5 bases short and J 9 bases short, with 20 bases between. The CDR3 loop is CASSLGIDRPSPQHF. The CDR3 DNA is TGTGCCAGCAGCCTTGGGATAGACAGACCGTCGCCCCAGCATTTT.